The entry below gives a single T cell receptor (beta chain) sequence along with its context. The antigen is unknown. This entry comes from a study of beta chain features in type 1 diabetes. The entirety of the isolated RNA underwent reverse transcription, so expressed TCRB transcripts were sequenced. Measured with immunoSEQ multiplex PCR; TCRdb has only the in-frame clones, and not every one. This table has some 350,000 clones, roughly 12% appearing once. This CDR3 has 15 residues. Germline loops: CDR1 MGHDK, CDR2 SYGVNS. Trimming removed 2 bases from V and 7 bases from J; junction bases left unmatched: 9. Study findings and constraints: The similarity of naive, central memory and Treg TCRB repertoires appeared greater among patients than among healthy donors. Moderate but significant shortening of TCRB CDR3s was recorded in all four CD4+ subsets from Type 1 diabetes patients. VDJ junctions from patients with type 1 diabetes contained fewer insertions and more deletions.

This TCR was recovered from a woman aged 18-30 years with type 1 diabetes. Sequenced material: naive CD4+ T cells from blood. The chain joins TRBV25-1 to TRBJ2-5, with TRBD2 identical over 8 bases. The DNA of the CDR3 is TGTGCCAGCAGTGAACGGAGCGGGAGCGGGGTGACCCAGTACTTC. Translation: CASSERSGSGVTQYF.